This TCR beta chain was profiled in a study of T cell changes during pregnancy in multiple sclerosis. The V and J ends lost 3 bases and 7 bases, in that order; junction bases with no gene match: 5. Germline lookup yields CDR1 KGHSH and CDR2 LQKENI. The CDR3 consists of 14 residues. This clone was counted once. The repertoire was sequenced with immunoSEQ multiplex PCR; TCRdb's copy has only in-frame clones and lacks some. The sample includes more than 75,000 clones, roughly 93% of them seen just once. The chain combines TRBV18 with TRBJ1-5; 8 nucleotides agree with TRBD1. This clonotype originated in a female donor with multiple sclerosis, enrolled in a pregnancy study. The material sequenced was peripheral blood, taken in the first trimester of pregnancy. Written as DNA, the CDR3 is TGTGCCAGCTCACCGACAGGGGCCAAACAGCCCCAGCATTTT. Encoded protein: CASSPTGAKQPQHF.